Listed below are T cell receptor beta chains from one sample, sequenced in a study of blood T cell repertoires in COVID-19. Only in-frame clones appear in the TCRdb table, and some are missing; sequencing was by immunoSEQ multiplex PCR. The data hold fewer than 55,000 clones, with roughly 80% observed a single time. Sequences were obtained from peripheral blood. These TCRs come from a man between 50 and 59 years old with acute or convalescent COVID-19. The conserved cysteine and the conserved F or W are not part of the CDR3 here.

11	TRBV15	TRBJ2-4	ATSRGLAGTKY
15	TRBV15	TRBJ2-5	ATSTRVSGGSSAAQY
13	TRBV21-1	TRBJ2-3	ASSPPSGSTDTQY
14	TRBV10-3	TRBJ2-6	AISDEGAGGANVLT
12	TRBV6-5	TRBJ2-3	AIMEESSTDTQY
11	TRBV5-5	TRBJ1-5	ASSFTGWQPQH
14	TRBV18	TRBJ1-4	ASSPVTEATNEKLF
12	TRBV3-1/TRBV3-2	TRBJ1-5	ASSDRQGLQPQH
12	TRBV19	TRBJ1-1	ASSVTGLMTEAF
15	TRBV24-1	TRBJ2-5	ATSDPSGSFNQETQY
12	TRBV28	TRBJ1-2	ASSQPDRGNGYT
13	TRBV5-4	TRBJ2-7	ASSLRDRGKYEQY
9	TRBV30	TRBJ1-1	AWSTGSVAF
14	TRBV29-1	TRBJ2-5	SVDPFLWRGQETQY
14	TRBV7-8	TRBJ2-3	ASSSLTSSRTDTQY
12	TRBV23-1	TRBJ1-1	ASSRNKRGTEAF
15	TRBV4-1	TRBJ1-5	ASSQDLRGPSNQPQH
13	TRBV4-2	TRBJ2-3	ASSQDGTSTDTQY
13	TRBV9	TRBJ2-7	ASSVGGLASYEQY
14	TRBV7-9	TRBJ1-4	ASSRISGATNEKLF
11	TRBV10-1	TRBJ1-1	ASSNRGSTEAF
13	TRBV5-1	TRBJ2-5	ASSLGPGGQETQY
12	TRBV5-8	TRBJ2-1	ASSLSGSYNEQF
15	TRBV13	TRBJ2-3	ASSSISGAGVADTQY
13	TRBV7-9	TRBJ1-3	ASSGGPRTYNTIY
13	TRBV24-1	TRBJ2-1	ATSDAGTGTNEQF
13	TRBV5-1	TRBJ2-2	ASSLGAENTGELF
14	TRBV5-6	TRBJ1-2	ASSLLREQANYGYT
10	TRBV19	TRBJ1-1	ASSIGGAEAF
11	TRBV5-1	TRBJ1-1	ASRGDRGHEAF
12	TRBV5-5	TRBJ2-7	ASSLWTSAYEQY
13	TRBV24-1	TRBJ2-1	ATSDLSDRGREQF
12	TRBV28	TRBJ1-6	ASSSGQGNSPLH
12	TRBV5-1	TRBJ2-2	ASSLAPEPGELF
12	TRBV2	TRBJ1-5	ASSENRGGQPQH
13	TRBV19	TRBJ1-6	ASSPGPGNNSPLH
13	TRBV20-1	TRBJ2-3	SASSAQRGTDTQY
12	TRBV7-3	TRBJ2-5	ASSLAGGQETQY
16	TRBV10-3	TRBJ2-3	AISESMSGGGAGDTQY
12	TRBV7-9	TRBJ1-2	ASSLTDSNYGYT
10	TRBV18	TRBJ2-7	ASSLDSYEQY
12	TRBV5-1	TRBJ1-1	ASSLDRAGTEAF